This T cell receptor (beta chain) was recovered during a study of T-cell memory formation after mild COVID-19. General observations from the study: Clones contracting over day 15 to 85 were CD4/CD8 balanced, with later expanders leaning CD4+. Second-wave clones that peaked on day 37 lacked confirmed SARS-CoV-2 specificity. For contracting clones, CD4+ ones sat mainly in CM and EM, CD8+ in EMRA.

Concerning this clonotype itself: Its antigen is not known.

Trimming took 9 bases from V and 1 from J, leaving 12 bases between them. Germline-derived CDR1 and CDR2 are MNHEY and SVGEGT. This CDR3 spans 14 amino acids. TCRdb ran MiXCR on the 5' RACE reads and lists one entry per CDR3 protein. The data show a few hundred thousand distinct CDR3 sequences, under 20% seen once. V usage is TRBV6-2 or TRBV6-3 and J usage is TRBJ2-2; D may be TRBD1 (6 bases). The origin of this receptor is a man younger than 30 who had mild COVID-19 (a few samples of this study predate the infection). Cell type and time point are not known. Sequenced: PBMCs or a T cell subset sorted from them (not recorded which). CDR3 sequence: CASNRVLNTGELFF. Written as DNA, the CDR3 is TGTGCCAGTAACAGGGTTCTGAACACCGGGGAGCTGTTTTTT.